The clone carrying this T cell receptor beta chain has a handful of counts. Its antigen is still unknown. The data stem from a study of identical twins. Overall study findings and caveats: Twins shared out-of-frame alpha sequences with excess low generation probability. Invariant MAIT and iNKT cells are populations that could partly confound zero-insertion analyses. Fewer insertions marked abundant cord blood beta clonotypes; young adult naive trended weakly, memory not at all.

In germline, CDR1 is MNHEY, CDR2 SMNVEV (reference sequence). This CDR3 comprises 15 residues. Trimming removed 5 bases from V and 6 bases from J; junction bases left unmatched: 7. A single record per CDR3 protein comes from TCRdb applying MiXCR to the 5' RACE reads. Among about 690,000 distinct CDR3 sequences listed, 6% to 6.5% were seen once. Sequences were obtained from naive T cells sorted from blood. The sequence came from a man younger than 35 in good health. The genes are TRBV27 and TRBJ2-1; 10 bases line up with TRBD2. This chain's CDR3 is CASSRGLAESNEQFF. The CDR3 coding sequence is TGTGCCAGCAGTCGCGGACTAGCGGAGTCCAATGAGCAGTTCTTC.